The sequence of this TCR beta chain was determined in a study of T cell responses to AZD1222 COVID-19 vaccine. Points from the study as a whole: Nearly half of spike-specific TCRs reportedly target unmutated variant regions. Baseline testing showed seropositivity in only a handful of AZD1222 recipients. Sampling that yielded the repertoires occurred only after the peak T cell response.

The CDR3 length is 17 residues. J lost 0 bases, V lost 3 bases, and 5 bases had no gene match. The table came from immunoSEQ multiplex PCR; TCRdb's copy has only in-frame clones and leaves some out. The sample yields 100,000 to 120,000 clones, approximately 89% seen once. Comment on this clone: Its target is unknown.

The chain uses TRBV23-1 and TRBJ1-4, with TRBD1 matching 9 bases. TRBV23-1 is recorded as an ORF, its role being uncertain. This TCR was recovered from an adult in good health. The sequencing used peripheral blood, collected on day 0 of MenACWY control vaccination. CDR3 loop: CASSQTRQGATNEKLFF. The CDR3 DNA follows: TGCGCCAGCAGTCAGACTCGACAGGGGGCAACTAATGAAAAACTGTTTTTT.